This T cell receptor (beta chain) was sequenced for a study of cytotoxic CD8 clonotypes in ibrutinib-treated CLL. Study in general: Each sample contained, on average, approximately 250,000 productive templates and 75,000 to 95,000 productive rearrangements. Study outcomes and limitations: At ibrutinib response, clonality increased, and at progression it declined back toward baseline. At baseline, clonality was higher than in age-matched healthy donors and correlated with CD8+ counts. Sustained-remission and progressing patients had unequal sampling times.

The CDR3 has 16 residues. V was clipped by 4 bases and J by 5 bases; unmatched bases: 6. Per germline, CDR1 LNHDA and CDR2 SQIVND (reference sequence). In regard to this clone: The target antigen is unknown.

Here immunoSEQ multiplex PCR was the method, and the copy in TCRdb shows in-frame clones only, minus some. This table has a few hundred thousand clones, around four fifths appearing once. Material: PBMCs, obtained before ibrutinib treatment. The TCR originated in a human donor with chronic lymphocytic leukemia. The rearrangement joins TRBV19 to TRBJ2-2; 11 nucleotides agree with TRBD2. CDR3 nucleotides: TGTGCCAGTAGTAGAAGACTAGCGGGACTGACCGGGGAGCTGTTTTTT. It codes for CASSRRLAGLTGELFF.